This TCR beta chain came from a study of T cells after somatic rescue of genetic block. This CDR3 region has 16 residues. Germline V gene lookup returns CDR1 SNHLY and CDR2 FYNNEI. V dropped 2 bases and J dropped 1 base, with 14 bases sitting between them. Generated by immunoSEQ multiplex PCR, the TCRdb table keeps only in-frame clones and is missing some. This sample has roughly 65,000 clones, with less than 95% found just once. The clonotype originates from a middle-aged man. The sample taken for sequencing was peripheral blood mononuclear cells (PBMCs). V is TRBV2 and J is TRBJ1-1; D ambiguous. The CDR3: CASSEFIRQQNTEAFF. The CDR3 nucleotides are TGTGCCAGCAGTGAATTTATACGACAACAGAACACTGAAGCTTTCTTT.